This TCR beta chain was observed in a study of blood T cell repertoires in COVID-19. For the study at large: Sources were T cells, B-cell-depleted T cells, or PBMCs; the material itself was cDNA or gDNA.

Authors' methods: Quantification of nucleated cells was approximated via reference gene primer amplification. Generated by immunoSEQ multiplex PCR, the TCRdb table keeps only in-frame clones and is missing some. V and J calls and clone size come straight from that table; D and trimming were deduced from the DNA. The sample holds roughly 230,000 clones, roughly four fifths seen once. The ends lost 4 bases at V and 2 bases at J; junction bases unmatched: 5. CDR1 SGHDT and CDR2 YYEEEE come from the germline V gene. CDR3 length: 17 residues. The V gene is TRBV5-6, the J gene TRBJ2-6; 11 positions agree with TRBD1. Sequencing used peripheral blood. The clonotype comes from a man aged 50 to 59 with active or convalescent COVID-19. CDR3 loop: CASSRTGGSTGANVLTF. The CDR3 DNA reads as TGTGCCAGCAGCCGGACAGGGGGCAGCACTGGGGCCAACGTCCTGACTTTC.